This T cell receptor (beta chain) comes out of a study of Tregs in tolerant kidney transplant recipients. The table came from immunoSEQ multiplex PCR; TCRdb's copy has only in-frame clones and leaves some out. The table shows about 73,000 clones, with around 93% occurring only once. Study-level findings and limits: Tolerant patients' donor-specific Tregs expanded beyond overall Tregs, suggesting antigen-driven growth.

Germline CDR1 and CDR2: MNHEY and SMNVEV (reference sequence). The junction had 3 bases not matched to a gene; V was cut back by 4 bases and J by 1 base. This CDR3 has 15 residues. CD4+CD25+CD127- Tregs, CD4+CD25- non-Tregs, CD4 and CD8 cells were sorted. This clone was seen more than once but under ten times. Its antigen is still unknown. This sequence was found in a human donor who received a combined kidney and bone marrow transplant. Material: Tregs from blood, obtained before the transplant. This rearrangement joins TRBV27 to TRBJ2-3, with 9 bases aligning to TRBD2. CDR3 in amino acids: CASSSWTSGTDTQYF. The CDR3 nucleotides read TGTGCCAGCAGTTCCTGGACTAGCGGCACAGATACGCAGTATTTT.